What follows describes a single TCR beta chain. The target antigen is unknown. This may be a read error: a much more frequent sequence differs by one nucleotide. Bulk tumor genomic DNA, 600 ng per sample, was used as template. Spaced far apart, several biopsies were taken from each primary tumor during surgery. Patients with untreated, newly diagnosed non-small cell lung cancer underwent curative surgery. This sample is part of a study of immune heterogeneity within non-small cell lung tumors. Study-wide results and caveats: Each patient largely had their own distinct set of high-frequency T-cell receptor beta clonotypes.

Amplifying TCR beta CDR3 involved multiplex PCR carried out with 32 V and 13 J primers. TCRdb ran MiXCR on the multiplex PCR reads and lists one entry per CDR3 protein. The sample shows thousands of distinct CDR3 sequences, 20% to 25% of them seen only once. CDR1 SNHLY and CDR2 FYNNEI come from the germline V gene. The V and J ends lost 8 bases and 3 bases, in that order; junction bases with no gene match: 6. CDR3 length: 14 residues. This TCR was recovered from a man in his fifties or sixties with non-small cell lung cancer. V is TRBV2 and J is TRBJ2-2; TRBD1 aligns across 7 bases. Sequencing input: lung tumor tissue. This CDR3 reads CASPRQGDTGELFF. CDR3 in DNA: TGTGCCAGCCCTAGACAGGGAGACACCGGGGAGCTGTTTTTT.